The 9 T cell receptor beta chains below all came from one sample that was sequenced in a study of blood T cell repertoires in COVID-19. Some clones are missing from TCRdb's copy, which holds only in-frame ones; the method was immunoSEQ multiplex PCR. The table shows 140,000 to 150,000 clones, with roughly 76% occurring only once. The material sequenced was peripheral blood. The receptor source for this set is a human donor with acute or convalescent COVID-19. The donor label of this sample is uncertain.

The chain couples TRBV9 to TRBJ2-7; 8 bases agree with TRBD1. Germline trimming cut 4 bases from V and 1 base from J; bases unmatched to any gene: 7. Germline V gene data show CDR1 as SGDLS and CDR2 as YYNGEE. This CDR3 contains 15 residues. The DNA for the CDR3 is TGTGCCAGCAGCTCACAGGGGGGAAGATCCTACGAGCAGTACTTC. This sequence encodes CASSSQGGRSYEQYF.

V is TRBV24-1 and J is TRBJ1-2; 8 nucleotides align to TRBD1. Trimming took 3 bases from V and 1 from J; bases not matched to a gene: 3. The CDR3 totals 15 residues. Germline V gives CDR1 KGHDR, CDR2 SFDVKD. This CDR3 is CATSDRQGLNYGYTF. CDR3 DNA: TGTGCCACCAGTGATCGACAGGGGCTTAACTATGGCTACACCTTC.

In this sample, this clone turned up once. The V and J genes are TRBV2 and TRBJ1-6; TRBD1 aligns across 9 bases. Germline V gene lookup returns CDR1 SNHLY and CDR2 FYNNEI. This CDR3 is built from 13 residues. After removal of 8 bases from V and 6 bases from J, the junction contained 2 bases not matched to a gene. The CDR3 nucleotides are TGTGCCAGCCTGACAGGGGGTAATTCACCCCTCCACTTT. This codes for CASLTGGNSPLHF.

The rearrangement links TRBV6-2 or TRBV6-3 to TRBJ2-7; D gene ambiguous. CDR1 MNHEY and CDR2 SVGEGT come from the germline V gene. The CDR3 consists of 12 residues. V shed 2 bases and J shed 3 bases, with 5 bases lying between them. The CDR3 protein is CASSYAGYEQYV. CDR3 sequence (DNA): TGTGCCAGCAGTTACGCCGGCTACGAGCAGTACGTC.

The gene calls are TRBV28 and TRBJ1-5; TRBD1 aligns across 9 bases. Germline V CDR1 and CDR2: MDHEN, SYDVKM. This CDR3 region has 15 residues. Trimming at V came to 6 bases and at J to 10 bases, leaving 13 bases not matched to a gene. CDR3 nucleotides: TGTGCCAGCAGGTGGACAGGGGTCGAACATTACCCCCAGCATTTT. Residues: CASRWTGVEHYPQHF.

The chain has TRBV19 and TRBJ2-1; TRBD2 aligns across 15 bases. The V gene end was trimmed by 1 base and the J gene end by 12 bases; junction bases not matched to a gene: 13. The CDR3 consists of 18 residues. From germline, CDR1 is LNHDA and CDR2 SQIVND (reference sequence). CDR3 nucleotide sequence: TGTGCCAGTAGTATAGTCTTGAGGACTAGCGGGGGGGTGTATGGGCAGTTCTTC. Translated, it gives CASSIVLRTSGGVYGQFF.

V and J are TRBV5-1 and TRBJ2-2; 10 nucleotides match TRBD1. J lost 6 bases, V lost 3 bases, and 5 bases had no gene match. The CDR3 is made up of 15 amino acids. Germline assignment: CDR1 SGHRS and CDR2 YFSETQ. CDR3 residues: CASSWGQGPSGELFF. CDR3 DNA sequence: TGCGCCAGCAGCTGGGGACAGGGGCCTTCCGGGGAGCTGTTTTTT.

This clone came up a few times. This chain uses TRBV2 with TRBJ2-3; 11 bases line up with TRBD2. Trimming at V came to 10 bases and at J to 5 bases, leaving 8 bases not matched to a gene. From germline, CDR1 is SNHLY and CDR2 FYNNEI. The CDR3 is 14 residues long. In DNA, the CDR3 is TGTGCCACTCGGACTAGCGGGCCCGTAGATACGCAGTATTTT. This encodes CATRTSGPVDTQYF.

The chain combines TRBV6-5 with TRBJ1-1; the D is unclear. CDR3 size: 14 residues. The ends were cut back, 0 bases at V and 1 base at J, with 6 bases in the middle. CDR1 is MNHEY, CDR2 SVGAGI, per germline. The CDR3 loop reads CASSYSAENTEAFF. The CDR3, as DNA: TGTGCCAGCAGTTACTCGGCAGAGAACACTGAAGCTTTCTTT.